The clone carrying this T cell receptor beta chain turned up a few times. Its antigen remains unidentified. This sample also contains other DNA sequences that code for the same CDR3. Stimulation used approximately 9.1 ug/mL lysate from CMV-infected fibroblasts. CD40L-negative CD69-negative CD45RO-high memory CD4+ T cells were sorted as populations depleted of antigen-responding cells. These data originate in a study of persistence of HIV-infected CD4 T cells. Trimming cost V 1 base and J 2 bases; bases outside gene matches: 5. Looked up from germline, CDR1 is MDHEN and CDR2 is SYDVKM. The CDR3 is 16 amino acids. Sequencing used immunoSEQ version 4 in survey mode. The protocol was immunoSEQ multiplex PCR, while the TCRdb copy is restricted to in-frame clones and leaves out a portion. Among about 40,000 clones listed, about 85% were seen once.

The sequence was collected from an adult man with HIV who was CMV-seropositive. The chain recombines TRBV28 with TRBJ2-1; the match to TRBD2 covers 7 bases. The starting material was CD4+ T cells sorted from PBMCs after 18-hour stimulation, obtained from a patient who received antiretroviral therapy. CDR3 sequence (DNA): TGTGCCAGCAGTTTATTCGCTAGCGGCACCTACAATGAGCAGTTCTTC. This gives the protein CASSLFASGTYNEQFF.